One sample yielded the 31 T cell receptor beta chains listed below, sequenced in a study of OX40 agonist ivuxolimab in advanced cancers. Profiled with immunoSEQ multiplex PCR; TCRdb holds only in-frame clones, not every one. The data hold some 50,000 clones, with about 81% observed a single time. This specimen consisted of CD4+ or CD8+ T cells sorted from blood, obtained in a trial of the OX40 agonist ivuxolimab. The receptor set was obtained from an adult with an advanced solid tumor such as melanoma, head and neck, liver or kidney cancer.

The chain couples TRBV6-6 to TRBJ2-6; D gene unclear. CDR3 size: 16 residues. The V end lost 5 bases, the J end lost 0 bases, and 11 bases lay between the germline ends. The germline V gene has CDR1 MNHNY and CDR2 SVGAGI (reference sequence). The CDR3 reads CASSNLRPSGANVLTF. The CDR3 DNA sequence: TGTGCCAGCAGTAACCTAAGACCCTCTGGGGCCAACGTCCTGACTTTC.

The gene calls are TRBV7-9 and TRBJ2-7, with 8 bases matching TRBD1. The CDR3 loop spans 14 amino acids. Per the germline V gene, CDR1 is SEHNR and CDR2 is FQNEAQ (reference sequence). Losses at the gene ends were 5 bases for V and 4 bases for J; bases not matched to a gene: 7. CDR3 sequence: CASSPRTGTYEQYF. DNA of the CDR3: TGTGCCAGCAGCCCTCGGACAGGGACTTACGAGCAGTACTTC. The full variable domain, completed using reference TRBV7-9 and TRBJ2-7, is DTGVSQNPRHKITKRGQNVTFRCDPISEHNRLYWYRQTLGQGPEFLTYFQNEAQLEKSRLLSDRFSAERPKGSFSTLEIQRTEQGDSAMYLCASSPRTGTYEQYFGPGTRLTVT.

The chain employs TRBV7-9 and TRBJ2-5; no clear D gene. The CDR3 contains 15 residues. CDR1 and CDR2 from the germline V gene are SEHNR and FQNEAQ (reference sequence). The V gene lost 2 bases and the J gene lost 2 bases, with 12 bases spanning the gap. DNA for the CDR3: TGTGCCAGCAGCTTAATTGCGTCAGATCAAGAGACCCAGTACTTC. This encodes CASSLIASDQETQYF.

This clone was counted only a few times. This chain connects TRBV28 to TRBJ1-1; the D gene is possibly TRBD1 (6 bases). V was pared by 8 bases and J by 1 base, with 17 bases between. The germline V gene encodes CDR1 MDHEN and CDR2 SYDVKM. The CDR3 is 15 residues long. CDR3 sequence: CASYRGGAGNTEAFF. The DNA of the CDR3 is TGTGCCAGCTATCGTGGGGGGGCTGGGAACACTGAAGCTTTCTTT.

This sequence joins TRBV5-1 and TRBJ2-7; D remains ambiguous. From germline, CDR1 is SGHRS and CDR2 YFSETQ. Deletions cut 2 bases from V and 5 bases from J, with 5 bases between. This CDR3 region has 11 residues. The CDR3 loop is CASSLWNEQYF. In DNA form, the CDR3 reads TGCGCCAGCAGCTTATGGAACGAGCAGTACTTC.

This clone came up a few times. The chain recombines TRBV5-4 with TRBJ1-2, with TRBD1 identical over 7 bases. Germline V gene data show CDR1 as SGHNT and CDR2 as YYREEE (reference sequence). Losses at the gene ends were 1 base for V and 7 bases for J; bases not matched to a gene: 4. CDR3 length: 13 residues. The CDR3 region is CASSLTGVAGYTF. CDR3 in DNA: TGTGCCAGCAGCTTGACAGGGGTAGCTGGCTACACCTTC.

J is TRBJ2-1 and V is TRBV12-5; a weak D match, TRBD2 (6 bases). Germline CDR1 and CDR2: LGHNT and FRNRAP. The CDR3 has 13 amino acids. V was trimmed by 2 bases and J by 9 bases, leaving 11 bases between them. Here the CDR3 reads CASGLRGDSEQFF. The CDR3 DNA sequence: TGTGCTAGTGGTTTGCGCGGGGATAGTGAGCAGTTCTTC.

The chain links TRBV10-1 to TRBJ1-1; D possibly corresponds to TRBD1 (6 bases). Trimming pared 6 bases from V and 4 bases from J, leaving 18 bases between. The CDR3 has 15 residues. Per germline, CDR1 WNHNN and CDR2 SYGVQD (reference sequence). In DNA form, the CDR3 reads TGCGCCAGCAGCCATGTAGGGGGGGATGGCACTGAAGCTTTCTTT. This codes for CASSHVGGDGTEAFF.

The chain couples TRBV19 to TRBJ1-2; D perhaps matches TRBD1 (5 bases). Trimming took 7 bases from V and 0 from J, leaving 15 bases between them. CDR1 LNHDA and CDR2 SQIVND come from the germline V gene (reference sequence). CDR3 length: 15 amino acids. The CDR3 reads CASTSGTGANYGYTF. Written as DNA, the CDR3 is TGTGCCAGTACCTCCGGGACGGGGGCTAACTATGGCTACACCTTC.

The gene calls are TRBV5-8 and TRBJ1-4, with 8 nucleotides matching TRBD1. Germline CDR1 SGHTS, CDR2 YDEGEE. J lost 6 bases, V lost 5 bases, and 9 bases had no gene match. This CDR3 is 15 amino acids long. CDR3 nucleotides: TGTGCCAGCAGACGAGACAGGGGAGAAGATGAAAAACTGTTTTTT. Encoded protein: CASRRDRGEDEKLFF.

V and J are TRBV28 and TRBJ1-3, with 8 bases identical to TRBD1. Germline loops: CDR1 MDHEN, CDR2 SYDVKM. This CDR3 comprises 14 residues. With 6 bases clipped from V and 3 bases from J, the junction kept 4 bases outside the gene matches. The CDR3 DNA reads TGTGCCAGCAGCCAGACAGGGGATGGAAACACCATATATTTT. Translation gives CASSQTGDGNTIYF.

This rearrangement joins TRBV6-6 to TRBJ2-3; weak D call: TRBD2 (5 bases). V was pared by 4 bases and J by 0 bases, with 14 bases between. The CDR3 is made up of 16 amino acids. CDR1 is MNHNY, CDR2 SVGAGI, per germline (reference sequence). The CDR3 loop is CASSSSPQKSTDTQYF. The CDR3 bases are TGTGCCAGCAGTTCTAGCCCTCAGAAAAGCACAGATACGCAGTATTTT.

This clone was seen a handful of times. The rearrangement uses TRBV7-9 and TRBJ1-1, with D unclear. The CDR3 runs to 14 residues. The germline gives CDR1 SEHNR, CDR2 FQNEAQ (reference sequence). The ends were cut back, 3 bases at V and 0 bases at J, with 8 bases in the middle. CDR3 DNA sequence: TGTGCCAGCAGCTTCCATAGGATGAACACTGAAGCTTTCTTT. Protein product: CASSFHRMNTEAFF.

The V call is TRBV28, the J call TRBJ1-4; 7 nucleotides agree with TRBD1. This CDR3 is built from 16 residues. With V trimmed by 5 bases and J by 4 bases, 10 bases remained unmatched. CDR1 is MDHEN and CDR2 is SYDVKM in the germline V gene. In nucleotides, the CDR3 is TGTGCCAGCAGTAGAAGTTCGGGACAGATTAATGAAAAACTGTTTTTT. It codes for CASSRSSGQINEKLFF.

V gene TRBV6-1 combines with J gene TRBJ2-7; 12 bases are a match to TRBD1. Germline V CDR1 and CDR2: MNHNS, SASEGT. Trimming took 7 bases from V and 6 from J; bases not matched to a gene: 4. The CDR3 extends over 13 amino acids. CDR3 in DNA: TGTGCCAGCACCTGGGACAGGGGGCGCGAGCAGTACTTC. Protein: CASTWDRGREQYF.

This clone was detected only a few times. V gene TRBV19 combines with J gene TRBJ1-5; no clear D. Trimming removed 7 bases from V and 7 bases from J, with 17 bases in between. The CDR3 spans 14 residues. In germline, CDR1 is LNHDA, CDR2 SQIVND (reference sequence). The CDR3 reads CASIGGAKWQPQHF. The CDR3 bases are TGTGCCAGTATAGGTGGCGCTAAGTGGCAGCCCCAGCATTTT.

J is TRBJ2-7 and V is TRBV19; weak D call: TRBD2 (5 bases). V shed 3 bases and J shed 0 bases, with 12 bases lying between them. This CDR3 has 15 amino acids. The germline V gene encodes CDR1 LNHDA and CDR2 SQIVND (reference sequence). The CDR3 region has the DNA TGTGCCAGTAGTATGGAGGCAGAGAGCTCCTACGAGCAGTACTTC. Translating gives CASSMEAESSYEQYF.

The chain employs TRBV19 and TRBJ2-1; TRBD1 matches at 7 bases. V lost 5 bases to trimming and J lost 9 bases; unmatched junction nucleotides: 10. CDR3 length equals 14 residues. Germline V gives CDR1 LNHDA, CDR2 SQIVND (reference sequence). The CDR3 sequence: CASSQGQIVSEQFF. For the CDR3, the DNA is TGTGCCAGTAGTCAGGGACAGATTGTAAGTGAGCAGTTCTTC.

The chain joins TRBV10-2 to TRBJ2-3; 10 bases are a match to TRBD1. Trimming removed 0 bases from V and 1 base from J; junction bases left unmatched: 1. This CDR3 comprises 16 residues. Per the germline V gene, CDR1 is WSHSY and CDR2 is SAAADI. The CDR3 nucleotides read TGCGCCAGCAGTGAGTCGACAGGGGGCGGCACAGATACGCAGTATTTT. Translation: CASSESTGGGTDTQYF.

The gene calls are TRBV7-6 and TRBJ2-2, with D possibly being TRBD1 (5 bases). Germline V lookup: CDR1 SGHVS, CDR2 FNYEAQ. Trimming stripped 5 bases from V and 5 bases from J, with 24 bases between. The CDR3 spans 18 residues. The CDR3 nucleotides read TGTGCCAGCAGCCCGGGCCCAGGACAACGGCCGAGTACCGGGGAGCTGTTTTTT. As protein: CASSPGPGQRPSTGELFF.

There are a few counts of this clone. A read error may account for a junction end that differs from germline. The rearrangement links TRBV2 to TRBJ1-5, with 8 bases lining up with TRBD1. Germline V lookup: CDR1 SNHLY, CDR2 FYNNEI. The CDR3 spans 15 residues. CDR3 nucleotides: TGTGCCAGCAGCGAAGACAGGGGTCCGGATCAGCCCCAGCATTTT. Protein sequence: CASSEDRGPDQPQHF.

The V call is TRBV7-2, the J call TRBJ2-3; TRBD1 is a possible D gene (6 bases). V was trimmed by 4 bases and J by 6 bases, leaving 17 bases between them. This CDR3 has 15 residues. Per the germline V gene, CDR1 is SGHTA and CDR2 is FQGNSA. The CDR3 spells CASSSQSTGLDTQYF. For the CDR3, the DNA is TGTGCCAGCAGCTCCCAAAGCACAGGGTTGGATACGCAGTATTTT.

This clone appeared a single time. The chain is built from TRBV5-1 and TRBJ2-1; D is unclear. This CDR3 has 11 residues. The V and J ends lost 5 bases and 9 bases respectively, with 9 bases between them. CDR1 and CDR2 (germline): SGHRS, YFSETQ. The CDR3 loop is CASSLGFEQFF. The CDR3 DNA reads TGCGCCAGCAGTCTTGGGTTTGAGCAGTTCTTC. The full variable domain, in which reference TRBV5-1 and TRBJ2-1 provide the parts outside the CDR3, is KAGVTQTPRYLIKTRGQQVTLSCSPISGHRSVSWYQQTPGQGLQFLFEYFSETQRNKGNFPGRFSGRQFSNSRSEMNVSTLELGDSALYLCASSLGFEQFFGPGTRLTVL.

The CDR3, as DNA: TGTGCCAGCAGTACAGGACGGCCCGGTAATCAGCCCCAGCATTTT. It translates to CASSTGRPGNQPQHF. This rearrangement joins TRBV27 to TRBJ1-5; a weak D match, TRBD1 (5 bases). Germline V CDR1 and CDR2: MNHEY, SMNVEV (reference sequence). This CDR3 is 15 amino acids long. The V end was cut by 5 bases, the J end by 4 bases, with 15 bases between.

J is TRBJ2-1 and V is TRBV7-2, with D possibly TRBD1 on 6 matching bases. Trimming pared 1 base from V and 4 bases from J, leaving 8 bases between. There are 14 residues in the CDR3. Per the germline V gene, CDR1 is SGHTA and CDR2 is FQGNSA. CDR3 sequence: CASSLGTAYNEQFF. The CDR3 DNA sequence: TGTGCCAGCAGCTTAGGGACAGCTTACAATGAGCAGTTCTTC.

CDR3 loop: CASGVAGSGLYYGYTF. For the CDR3, the DNA is TGTGCCAGCGGGGTCGCGGGGAGCGGGCTTTACTATGGCTACACCTTC. This chain links TRBV19 with TRBJ1-2, with D unresolved. CDR1 and CDR2 (germline): LNHDA, SQIVND (reference sequence). CDR3 length equals 16 residues. V was pared by 9 bases and J by 3 bases, with 23 bases between.

This chain links TRBV4-2 with TRBJ1-1; D perhaps matches TRBD1 (5 bases). Germline V gene sequence: CDR1 LGHNA, CDR2 YNFKEQ. There are 15 residues in the CDR3. V lost 0 bases and J 1 base, leaving 9 bases between the germline ends. This CDR3 reads CASSQDRTGNTEAFF. The CDR3 coding sequence is TGTGCCAGCAGCCAAGATAGAACAGGGAACACTGAAGCTTTCTTT.

This clone was detected only a few times. This chain uses TRBV18 with TRBJ1-1, with TRBD1 matching 7 bases. Germline V lookup: CDR1 KGHSH, CDR2 LQKENI. Trimming cost V 3 bases and J 0 bases; bases outside gene matches: 1. CDR3 length: 14 amino acids. CDR3 residues: CASSPTGVNTEAFF. DNA of the CDR3: TGTGCCAGCTCACCTACAGGGGTGAACACTGAAGCTTTCTTT. The complete variable domain, with remaining parts taken from reference TRBV18 and TRBJ1-1, reads NAGVMQNPRHLVRRRGQEARLRCSPMKGHSHVYWYRQLPEEGLKFMVYLQKENIIDESGMPKERFSAEFPKEGPSILRIQQVVRGDSAAYFCASSPTGVNTEAFFGQGTRLTVV.

The V gene is TRBV5-1, the J gene TRBJ2-3; D may be TRBD1 (6 bases). This CDR3 is 15 amino acids long. Germline V gene data show CDR1 as SGHRS and CDR2 as YFSETQ. Trimming took 0 bases from V and 8 from J, leaving 16 bases between them. This CDR3 is CASSLGQADSGTQYF. The CDR3 region has the DNA TGCGCCAGCAGCTTGGGACAGGCCGATTCAGGTACGCAGTATTTT.

The rearrangement uses TRBV5-8 and TRBJ2-3; D is ambiguous. Trimming took 1 base from V and 6 from J, leaving 12 bases between them. The CDR3 loop spans 14 amino acids. Looked up from germline, CDR1 is SGHTS and CDR2 is YDEGEE. CDR3 sequence: CASSLLSLTDTQYF. The CDR3 DNA sequence: TGTGCCAGCAGCTTGCTCAGCTTAACGGATACGCAGTATTTT.

The chain links TRBV7-8 to TRBJ1-1; a possible D gene is TRBD1 (6 bases). Germline-derived CDR1 and CDR2 are SGHVS and FQNEAQ. The CDR3 totals 16 residues. V was clipped by 5 bases and J by 7 bases, with 23 bases between them. The CDR3 sequence is CASSRALNQGFDEAFF. The DNA for the CDR3 is TGTGCCAGCAGCCGAGCTCTAAACCAGGGGTTTGATGAAGCTTTCTTT.